Listed below are T cell receptor beta chains from one sample, sequenced in a study of blood T cell repertoires in COVID-19. Only in-frame clones appear in the TCRdb table, and some are missing; sequencing was by immunoSEQ multiplex PCR. This sample has approximately 290,000 clones, with roughly 91% found just once. The source material was peripheral blood. The receptors here all came from a man aged 25-40 years with acute or convalescent COVID-19. The CDR3 runs from the conserved cysteine through the conserved F or W. The D gene is left open where the match is weak. Only some rows state a clone size, as once, few, many or a class for expanded clones.

D: -
J: TRBJ2-7
size: -
length: 13
V: TRBV28
DNA: TGTGCCAGCAGACTTACATTCTCGGGCGAGCAGTACTTC
CDR3: CASRLTFSGEQYF

D: -
J: TRBJ2-7
size: -
length: 12
V: TRBV30
DNA: TGTGCCTGGAGTACCAGGGGTCACGAGCAGTACTTC
CDR3: CAWSTRGHEQYF

D: TRBD2
J: TRBJ2-1
size: -
length: 17
V: TRBV5-1
DNA: TGCGCCAGCAGGGGGACTAGCGGGACTTCTTCCTACAATGAGCAGTTCTTC
CDR3: CASRGTSGTSSYNEQFF

D: -
J: TRBJ2-7
size: -
length: 12
V: TRBV27
DNA: TGTGCCAGCAGTTCTGTTCCCTACGAGCAGTACTTC
CDR3: CASSSVPYEQYF

D: -
J: TRBJ2-2
size: -
length: 12
V: TRBV29-1
DNA: TGCAGCGTGCAGGGCGGGGCCGGGGAGCTGTTTTTT
CDR3: CSVQGGAGELFF

D: -
J: TRBJ1-3
size: -
length: 11
V: TRBV19
DNA: TGTGCCAGTGGTCGGGGAAACACCATATATTTT
CDR3: CASGRGNTIYF

D: -
J: TRBJ1-6
size: -
length: 16
V: TRBV28
DNA: TGTGCCAGCAGTTTCGTCCGGACAGCAAGGAATTCACCCCTCCACTTT
CDR3: CASSFVRTARNSPLHF

D: -
J: TRBJ2-2
size: -
length: 15
V: TRBV3-1/TRBV3-2
DNA: TGTGCCAGCAGCCCACAAATAACTAGGGCCGGGGAGCTGTTTTTT
CDR3: CASSPQITRAGELFF

D: -
J: TRBJ2-1
size: once
length: 14
V: TRBV5-1
DNA: TGCGCCAGCAGCCTGGACAGCTCCTACAATGAGCAGTTCTTC
CDR3: CASSLDSSYNEQFF

D: -
J: TRBJ1-1
size: -
length: 16
V: TRBV6-5
DNA: TGTGCCAGCAGTTACCAGAAACAGGCAAAGAACACTGAAGCTTTCTTT
CDR3: CASSYQKQAKNTEAFF

D: TRBD1
J: TRBJ1-4
size: -
length: 16
V: TRBV18
DNA: TGTGCCAGCTCCTCCGGGACAGATGCAACTAATGAAAAACTGTTTTTT
CDR3: CASSSGTDATNEKLFF